Listed below are T cell receptor beta chains from one sample, sequenced in a study of beta chain features in type 1 diabetes. The method was immunoSEQ multiplex PCR; TCRdb's version includes in-frame clones alone and lacks a portion of them. In the table there are some 640,000 clones, around an eighth of which are singletons. The sample was naive CD4+ T cells from blood. The receptors were gathered from a man aged 18 to 29 with type 1 diabetes. The CDR3 runs from the conserved cysteine through the conserved F or W. A D gene is named only where the DNA matches it firmly. The size entry is marked missing in some rows and otherwise reads once, few, many or a size class.

D gene	clone size	V gene	J gene	CDR3 protein	CDR3 DNA
NA	NA	TRBV7-2	TRBJ1-1	CASRYEVNTEAFF	TGTGCCAGCAGATATGAGGTGAACACTGAAGCTTTCTTT
TRBD1	few	TRBV14	TRBJ2-1	CASSQDLGTDYNEQFF	TGTGCCAGCAGCCAAGATCTCGGGACAGACTACAATGAGCAGTTCTTC
NA	NA	TRBV20-1	TRBJ2-3	CSASPRDTQYF	TGCAGTGCTAGCCCGCGAGATACGCAGTATTTT
NA	few	TRBV21-1	TRBJ2-6	CASERADSGANVLTF	TGTGCCTCGGAGCGGGCTGACTCTGGGGCCAACGTCCTGACTTTC
TRBD2	few	TRBV25-1	TRBJ2-7	CASSNSGSSYEQYF	TGTGCCAGCAGTAATAGCGGGAGTTCCTACGAGCAGTACTTC
TRBD2	NA	TRBV7-2	TRBJ2-7	CASSPRTSGGYEQYF	TGTGCCAGCAGCCCTCGGACTAGCGGGGGCTACGAGCAGTACTTC
NA	NA	TRBV7-2	TRBJ1-5	CASSLGPEMEPQHF	TGTGCCAGCAGCTTAGGGCCAGAGATGGAGCCCCAGCATTTT
NA	few	TRBV9	TRBJ2-7	CASSVGPERIGEQYF	TGTGCCAGCAGCGTCGGACCGGAACGGATCGGCGAGCAGTACTTC
NA	few	TRBV5-1	TRBJ2-2	CASSLGQGLTGELFF	TGCGCCAGCAGCTTGGGGCAGGGTCTTACCGGGGAGCTGTTTTTT
NA	few	TRBV4-2	TRBJ2-3	CASSQDDRPDTQYF	TGTGCCAGCAGCCAAGATGATCGTCCAGATACGCAGTATTTT
NA	NA	TRBV2	TRBJ2-3	CASSMTPSTDTQYF	TGTGCCAGCAGTATGACACCCTCCACAGATACGCAGTATTTT
NA	few	TRBV18	TRBJ1-5	CATTDTGGNVPQHF	TGTGCCACCACGGACACCGGGGGGAATGTACCCCAGCATTTT
TRBD2	NA	TRBV30	TRBJ2-5	CAWRGGLAETQYF	TGTGCCTGGAGAGGGGGACTAGCAGAGACCCAGTACTTC
TRBD2	NA	TRBV30	TRBJ2-1	CAWSGGTIYNEQFF	TGTGCCTGGAGTGGCGGGACTATCTACAATGAGCAGTTCTTC
NA	few	TRBV9	TRBJ1-5	CASSVGADSNQPQHF	TGTGCCAGCAGCGTAGGGGCAGATAGCAATCAGCCCCAGCATTTT
NA	few	TRBV14	TRBJ1-2	CASSQDLGGTGYTF	TGTGCCAGCAGCCAAGATCTGGGGGGAACTGGCTACACCTTC
NA	few	TRBV5-4	TRBJ2-5	CASSSPGAGQETQYF	TGTGCCAGCAGCTCCCCCGGGGCTGGCCAAGAGACCCAGTACTTC
NA	NA	TRBV9	TRBJ1-1	CASSIQGGTEAFF	TGTGCCAGCAGCATACAGGGAGGCACTGAAGCTTTCTTT
TRBD2	few	TRBV11-3	TRBJ2-7	CASSLTSGTEQYF	TGTGCCAGCAGCCTTACTAGCGGGACCGAGCAGTACTTC
NA	few	TRBV7-3	TRBJ2-3	CASSFKGADTQYF	TGTGCCAGCAGCTTTAAAGGGGCCGATACGCAGTATTTT
NA	NA	TRBV6-5	TRBJ1-2	CASSYLGGLRNYGYTF	TGTGCCAGCAGTTACCTAGGAGGGCTAAGAAACTATGGCTACACCTTC
TRBD2	few	TRBV4-2	TRBJ2-7	CASSQRGGTAYEQYF	TGTGCCAGCAGCCAGCGGGGGGGCACAGCCTACGAGCAGTACTTC
NA	NA	TRBV6-5	TRBJ1-1	CASSYGRGSPGAFF	TGTGCCAGCAGCTACGGCCGAGGGAGTCCCGGGGCTTTCTTT
NA	few	TRBV7-9	TRBJ1-2	CASSTYPTGTGGYTF	TGTGCCAGCAGCACGTACCCTACAGGTACGGGAGGCTACACCTTC
NA	few	TRBV28	TRBJ1-1	CASSFPGNTEAFF	TGTGCCAGCAGTTTCCCAGGGAACACTGAAGCTTTCTTT
NA	NA	TRBV2	TRBJ1-4	CASRVGATNEKLFF	TGTGCCAGCAGGGTGGGGGCAACTAATGAAAAACTGTTTTTT
TRBD2	NA	TRBV5-1	TRBJ2-2	CASSSLAGGPAGELFF	TGCGCCAGCAGCTCCTTAGCGGGAGGCCCGGCCGGGGAGCTGTTTTTT
NA	few	TRBV27	TRBJ2-6	CASSSGANVLTF	TGTGCCAGCAGTTCTGGGGCCAACGTCCTGACTTTC
NA	few	TRBV11-2	TRBJ2-3	CASSLDLTDTQYF	TGTGCCAGCAGTTTGGACCTCACAGATACGCAGTATTTT
NA	NA	TRBV15	TRBJ1-2	CATSRERESGYTF	TGTGCCACCAGCAGAGAAAGGGAGTCTGGCTACACCTTC
NA	NA	TRBV28	TRBJ2-1	CASSYPTRVEQFF	TGTGCCAGCAGTTACCCGACACGGGTTGAGCAGTTCTTC
NA	few	TRBV30	TRBJ1-5	CAVGGLSFNQPQHF	TGTGCGGTGGGGGGGCTCTCCTTCAATCAGCCCCAGCATTTT
NA	few	TRBV4-2	TRBJ1-6	CASREQSYNSPLHF	TGTGCCAGCAGGGAACAGTCTTATAATTCACCCCTCCACTTT
TRBD1	NA	TRBV7-2	TRBJ2-1	CASSQGQGPYNEQFF	TGTGCCAGCAGCCAGGGACAGGGTCCCTACAATGAGCAGTTCTTC
NA	few	TRBV25-1	TRBJ2-3	CASSAPGGTDTQYF	TGTGCCAGCAGTGCGCCTGGAGGCACAGATACGCAGTATTTT
NA	few	TRBV11-2	TRBJ2-7	CASSLARGVTYEQYF	TGTGCCAGCAGCTTAGCTAGGGGGGTGACCTACGAGCAGTACTTC
NA	NA	TRBV11-2	TRBJ2-5	CASSWTRTAVETQYF	TGTGCCAGCAGCTGGACTCGGACAGCCGTGGAGACCCAGTACTTC
NA	few	TRBV4-1	TRBJ1-5	CASSQLGLVNQPQHF	TGCGCCAGCAGCCAGTTGGGGTTGGTGAATCAGCCCCAGCATTTT
TRBD2	NA	TRBV5-6	TRBJ2-7	CASSTVGSGGREQYF	TGTGCCAGCAGCACCGTAGGTAGCGGGGGAAGGGAGCAGTACTTC
TRBD1	few	TRBV27	TRBJ2-7	CASSLQGAYEQYF	TGTGCCAGCAGCCTCCAGGGGGCCTACGAGCAGTACTTC
NA	few	TRBV5-6	TRBJ2-5	CASTLRDIRETQYF	TGTGCCAGCACGCTCAGGGACATCCGAGAGACCCAGTACTTC
TRBD2	NA	TRBV15	TRBJ2-7	CATSRDGGDTYEQYF	TGTGCCACCAGCAGAGATGGGGGGGATACCTACGAGCAGTACTTC
NA	NA	TRBV9	TRBJ2-2	CASRSGPLTGELFF	TGTGCCAGCAGATCAGGGCCACTCACCGGGGAGCTGTTTTTT
NA	few	TRBV7-9	TRBJ1-1	CASSSRGHGTEAFF	TGTGCCAGCAGCTCGAGGGGACACGGCACTGAAGCTTTCTTT
NA	few	TRBV9	TRBJ2-3	CASSEGNTDTQYF	TGTGCCAGCAGCGAGGGGAACACAGATACGCAGTATTTT
TRBD1	NA	TRBV29-1	TRBJ1-2	CSVSPGQPYGYTF	TGCAGCGTATCGCCGGGACAGCCTTATGGCTACACCTTC
NA	few	TRBV9	TRBJ2-3	CASSVVLRGSTDTQYF	TGTGCCAGCAGCGTAGTGCTTCGGGGCAGCACAGATACGCAGTATTTT
NA	NA	TRBV19	TRBJ1-1	CASSIGQVNTEAFF	TGTGCCAGTAGTATTGGGCAGGTGAACACTGAAGCTTTCTTT
NA	few	TRBV7-2	TRBJ2-5	CASSRVDRPETQYF	TGTGCCAGCAGCCGAGTGGACAGACCAGAGACCCAGTACTTC
NA	few	TRBV30	TRBJ2-3	CAWTSGVSPWKQYF	TGTGCCTGGACCTCCGGAGTCTCACCTTGGAAGCAGTATTTT
NA	few	TRBV9	TRBJ1-6	CASTPEAGNSPLHF	TGTGCCAGCACCCCCGAGGCCGGAAATTCACCCCTCCACTTT